This T cell receptor beta chain appears in the sequencing data of a study of cytomegalovirus exposure and HLA in healthy donors. Study results and limitations: Later, an analysis found that common viral pathogens appeared to be linked with several of the most significant clusters.

Germline CDR1 and CDR2: MNHNS and SASEGT. The CDR3 spans 16 residues. J gave up 7 bases and V 4 bases, and 8 bases lay outside the gene matches. Points on this clone: Its antigen is undetermined.

The PCR contained 60 Vbeta and 13 Jbeta primers. Authors' methods: Later work found 65 million to 90 million unique TCR beta chains, with about 10 million shared. Measured with immunoSEQ multiplex PCR; TCRdb has only the in-frame clones, and not every one. The V and J calls and clone size were taken over from that table, and D and trimming were inferred from the DNA. The data contain about 200,000 clones, about 81% of them seen just once; the ten biggest clones take up about 2.6%. Every donor was a healthy person donating bone marrow. This clonotype was sampled from a woman between 40 and 55 years old in good health and CMV-seronegative. Sequencing was done on a sample of PBMCs. The chain employs TRBV6-1 and TRBJ2-1; 12 nucleotides agree with TRBD2. The CDR3 spells CASSGPTSGRGNEQFF. For the CDR3, the DNA is TGTGCCAGCAGTGGCCCGACTAGCGGGAGAGGAAATGAGCAGTTCTTC.